This TCR beta chain originates from a study of blood T cell repertoires in COVID-19. Clones were read by immunoSEQ multiplex PCR, and TCRdb kept only the in-frame ones, dropping some. The data contain 200,000 to 250,000 clones, 83% of them seen just once; the ten biggest clones take up 1.3%. Sequencing input: peripheral blood. The clonotype was recovered from a woman younger than 45 with COVID-19, enrolled during active disease.

Here the CDR3 reads CASRPGQGLTNEKLFF. The CDR3 coding sequence is TGTGCCAGTAGACCTGGACAGGGGTTGACTAATGAAAAACTGTTTTTT. V and J are TRBV6-6 and TRBJ1-4; 9 bases match TRBD1. Germline values: CDR1 MNHNY, CDR2 SVGAGI (reference sequence). The CDR3 has 16 amino acids. V was clipped by 9 bases and J by 2 bases; unmatched bases: 10.